This T cell receptor beta chain was documented in a study of CD8+CD57+ T cells in acquired aplastic anemia. Study-level results: Patients and controls had in common around 29 CD8+ CDR3 sequences. Significance was not reached for CD8+ Simpson's diversity between patients and controls.

Using genomic DNA as the template, TCR beta VDJ and CDR3 profiling was carried out. Via MiXCR, TCRdb re-called the reads, giving one row per CDR3 protein. The top ten hold 0.75% to 0.95% of the sample, which has hundreds of thousands of distinct CDR3 sequences, around 30% seen once. Germline assignment: CDR1 LGHDT and CDR2 YNNKEL (reference sequence). The CDR3 has 14 residues. Trimming removed 2 bases at V and 3 bases at J, with 11 bases between. Sequencing involved patients with CD8+CD57+ cell expansion previously shown by flow cytometry. The diagnosis in all patients was severe acquired aplastic anemia. This clonotype has more than one count but fewer than ten. Its specificity is not known.

The sequence was obtained from a human donor with aplastic anemia. The rearrangement uses TRBV3-1 and TRBJ2-7; D not resolved. Input material: sorted CD4+, CD8+, or CD8+CD57+ T cells (not recorded which) from PBMCs. The CDR3 DNA reads as TGTGCCAGCAGCCAATGGGATTCCCTCTACGAGCAGTACTTC. Protein product: CASSQWDSLYEQYF.